This T cell receptor beta chain was captured in a study of T cell responses to AZD1222 COVID-19 vaccine. Study results and caveats: After two AZD1222 doses, spike-specific TCR breadth and depth rose versus day 0. Among the donors, most were white British and more were female, and clonal diversity was possibly underestimated. Spike was spanned by vaccine-associated CD4 TCRs, which were dominant at 160-218 and 743-854. It was only after the peak T cell response that any repertoires were sampled.

CDR1 and CDR2 (germline): SEHNR, FQNEAQ (reference sequence). After removal of 4 bases from V and 5 bases from J, the junction contained 4 bases not matched to a gene. This CDR3 region has 14 residues. The protocol was immunoSEQ multiplex PCR, while the TCRdb copy is restricted to in-frame clones and leaves out a portion. The sample records about 90,000 clones, approximately 89% being singletons. On this clone: What it binds is unknown.

The sample consisted of peripheral blood, taken 28 days after the second AZD1222 dose. The source of this sequence is an adult who received the AZD1222 COVID-19 vaccine. The chain links TRBV7-9 to TRBJ1-1; the match to TRBD1 covers 10 bases. CDR3 nucleotide sequence: TGTGCCAGCAGCTCCAGGACAGGGGGGACTGAAGCTTTCTTT. Protein product: CASSSRTGGTEAFF.